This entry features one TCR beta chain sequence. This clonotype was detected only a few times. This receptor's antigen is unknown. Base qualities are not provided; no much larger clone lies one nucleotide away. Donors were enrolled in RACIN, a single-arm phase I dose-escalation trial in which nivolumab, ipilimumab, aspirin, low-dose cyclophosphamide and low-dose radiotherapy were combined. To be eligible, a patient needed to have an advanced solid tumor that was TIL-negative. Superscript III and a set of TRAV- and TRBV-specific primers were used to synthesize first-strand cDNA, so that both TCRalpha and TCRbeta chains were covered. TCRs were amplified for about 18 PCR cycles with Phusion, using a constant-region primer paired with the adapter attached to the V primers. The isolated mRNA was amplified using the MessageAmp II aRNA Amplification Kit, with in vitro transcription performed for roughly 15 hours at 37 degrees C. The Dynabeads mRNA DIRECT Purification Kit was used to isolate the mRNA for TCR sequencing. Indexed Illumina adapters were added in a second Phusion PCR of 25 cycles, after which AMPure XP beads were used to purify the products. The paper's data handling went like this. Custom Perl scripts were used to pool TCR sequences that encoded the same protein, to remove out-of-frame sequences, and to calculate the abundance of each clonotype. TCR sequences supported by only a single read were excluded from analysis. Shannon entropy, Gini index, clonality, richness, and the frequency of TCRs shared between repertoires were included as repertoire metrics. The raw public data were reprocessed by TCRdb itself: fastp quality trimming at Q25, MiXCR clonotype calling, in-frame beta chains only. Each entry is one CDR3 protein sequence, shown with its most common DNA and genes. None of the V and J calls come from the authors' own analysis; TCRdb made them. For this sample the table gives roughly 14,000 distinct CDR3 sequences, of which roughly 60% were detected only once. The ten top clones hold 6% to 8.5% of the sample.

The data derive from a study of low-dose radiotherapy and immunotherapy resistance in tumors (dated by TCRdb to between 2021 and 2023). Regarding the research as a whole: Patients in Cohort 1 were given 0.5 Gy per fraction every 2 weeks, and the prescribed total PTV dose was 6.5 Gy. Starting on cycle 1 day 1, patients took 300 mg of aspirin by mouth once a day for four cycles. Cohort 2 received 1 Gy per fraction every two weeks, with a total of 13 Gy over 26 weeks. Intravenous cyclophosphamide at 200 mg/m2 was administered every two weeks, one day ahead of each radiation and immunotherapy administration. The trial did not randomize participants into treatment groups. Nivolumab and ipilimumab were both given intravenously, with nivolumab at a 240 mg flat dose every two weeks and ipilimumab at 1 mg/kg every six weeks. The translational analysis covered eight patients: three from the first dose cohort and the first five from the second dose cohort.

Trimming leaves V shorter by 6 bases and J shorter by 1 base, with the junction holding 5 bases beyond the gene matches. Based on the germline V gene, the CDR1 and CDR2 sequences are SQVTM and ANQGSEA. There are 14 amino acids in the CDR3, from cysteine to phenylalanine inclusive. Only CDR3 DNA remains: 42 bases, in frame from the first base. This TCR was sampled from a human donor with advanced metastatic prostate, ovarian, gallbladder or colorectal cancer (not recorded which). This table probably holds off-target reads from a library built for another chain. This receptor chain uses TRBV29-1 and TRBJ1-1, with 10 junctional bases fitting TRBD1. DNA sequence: TGCAGCGTCGGACAGGGGGGAGAGAACACTGAAGCTTTCTTT. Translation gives CSVGQGGENTEAFF.